This T cell receptor (beta chain) comes out of a study of blood T cell repertoires in COVID-19 (dated by TCRdb to 2019 to 2021). Notes on the research overall: The collaborator samples originated in the United States, Italy and Spain and spanned the acute and convalescent phases of COVID-19. The repertoires were released in a freely available public database meant as a resource for research on the immune response to SARS-CoV-2. HLA class I and class II types, where available, came from metadata supplied by the sample provider rather than from assay-based typing. The sample metadata nearly always contained a de-identified subject ID, COVID-19 status, age in years and sex. Samples were obtained from the ongoing ImmuneRACE study (first 160 participants) and from over 1,000 subjects provided by 6 global collaborators. The dataset comprised deeply sampled blood TCRbeta repertoires from subjects exposed to, actively infected with, or recovered from COVID-19. The prospective study material was composed of cDNA or gDNA derived from T cells, B-cell-depleted T cells, or PBMCs.

Including cysteine and phenylalanine, the CDR3 has 16 amino acids. CDR3 DNA is the only sequence kept; it has 48 bases, read in frame from the first base. Compared with germline, V lacks 5 bases and J lacks 2 bases; bases without a gene match: 8. CDR1 and CDR2 were assigned from the germline V gene as MNHEY and SVGEGT. The immunoSEQ Assay, a bias-controlled multiplex PCR, was used to amplify TCRbeta CDR3 regions from genomic DNA. Turning to the authors' computational methods: The number of nucleated cells in each sample was estimated by amplification of reference gene primers within the assay. Sequence reads were collapsed and filtered to measure the absolute abundance of every unique TCRbeta CDR3 rearrangement. For each sample, productive Simpson clonality was calculated by taking the square root of Simpson's diversity index across productive rearrangements. The clones in this table, taken by TCRdb from immuneACCESS, are in-frame only. Not every clone is retained; where verified, under half of the shortfall comes from an unresolved V gene, and the cause of the rest is unknown. V, J and clone size are those of that table, while D and trimming were read from the DNA. This sample is represented by 75,000 to 100,000 clones; roughly nine tenths of them were singletons. The ten largest clonotypes hold about 5.3% of the sample.

Beyond this particular receptor, the publication reports: The quantity of clinical and demographic metadata differed by source and by participant and was supplied without curation.

Details on this clone: Its antigen target is currently unknown. Per-base qualities were not stored, and no clone one base away is much larger.

The collaborating institutions used their own protocols to collect whole blood in K2EDTA tubes. For TCRbeta analysis, collaborator samples were shipped as frozen whole blood, as isolated PBMCs, or as DNA extracted from either sample type. The V and J genes are TRBV6-2 or TRBV6-3 and TRBJ1-5, and 8 bases in between align with TRBD1. The sample taken for sequencing was peripheral blood. The receptor comes from a man in his 60s with acute or convalescent COVID-19. The nucleotides read TGTGCCAGCAGTACGGACAGGGCCGGTGGCAATCAGCCCCAGCATTTT. This is translated as CASSTDRAGGNQPQHF.